The rows below give T cell receptor beta chains drawn from one sample of a study of blood T cell repertoires in COVID-19. Data came from immunoSEQ multiplex PCR; TCRdb stores just in-frame clones and leaves some out. Of some 65,000 clones in the sample, approximately 86% are singletons; the top ten hold about 15%. Input material: peripheral blood. These receptors came from a man in his forties with COVID-19, enrolled during active disease. CDR3s include the opening cysteine and the closing phenylalanine or tryptophan. Fields, in order: V gene, J gene, D gene, CDR3 protein, CDR3 DNA. The D gene is left open where the match is weak.

TRBV28	TRBJ2-7	TRBD2	CASSETSGRVPYEQYF	TGTGCCAGCAGTGAAACTTCAGGGAGGGTCCCCTACGAGCAGTACTTC
TRBV25-1	TRBJ1-1	TRBD1	CASRKRQGLNTEAFF	TGTGCCAGCAGGAAAAGACAGGGTCTGAACACTGAAGCTTTCTTT
TRBV6-5	TRBJ2-2	TRBD2	CASSSRGGATGELFF	TGTGCCAGCAGTTCCCGGGGGGGGGCCACCGGGGAGCTGTTTTTT
TRBV5-1	TRBJ2-5	.	CASRQEGETQYF	TGCGCCAGCAGGCAAGAGGGAGAGACCCAGTACTTC
TRBV19	TRBJ1-6	.	CASSIEGADSPLHF	TGTGCCAGTAGTATAGAGGGGGCGGATTCACCCCTCCACTTT
TRBV3-1/TRBV3-2	TRBJ1-1	.	CASSHTLGRLNTEAFF	TGTGCCAGCAGCCATACCTTGGGCCGCTTGAACACTGAAGCTTTCTTT
TRBV6-6	TRBJ2-7	TRBD1	CASSPGTGLYEQYF	TGTGCCAGCAGTCCCGGGACAGGACTGTACGAGCAGTACTTC
TRBV19	TRBJ1-4	TRBD1	CASSVDRANEKLFF	TGTGCCAGTAGTGTGGACAGGGCTAATGAAAAACTGTTTTTT
TRBV27	TRBJ2-2	TRBD1	CASSLQGEIAGELFF	TGTGCCAGCAGTTTACAGGGGGAAATTGCCGGGGAGCTGTTTTTT
TRBV28	TRBJ1-2	.	CASQTVNTGNYGYTF	TGTGCCAGCCAAACGGTCAATACAGGCAACTATGGCTACACCTTC